The clone carrying this T cell receptor beta chain showed up many times. The antigen remains unidentified. Germline CDR1 and CDR2: DFQATT and SNEGSKA (reference sequence). Trimming shortened V by 5 bases and J by 7 bases, and 17 bases separated the two germline ends. The CDR3 has 13 residues. The entry originates in a study of Graves' ophthalmopathy and Graves' hyperthyroidism. Study-wide points: For predicting ophthalmopathy progression, the model had almost 71% sensitivity and approximately 77% specificity.

As the template, RNA transcripts were used to amplify TCR beta CDR3 regions. The workflow started with a first-round RT-PCR run with HTBI primers and then moved on to a second-round multiplex PCR. TCRdb re-analysed the multiplex PCR reads in MiXCR, keeping a single row per CDR3 protein. The table has roughly 420,000 distinct CDR3 sequences, under 25% seen once. Hyperthyroidism patients had new diagnoses, durations under 2 months, and ages of 18 to 65. The diagnostic workup employed clinical symptoms, serum thyroxine, TRAb, thyroid ultrasound and orbital computed tomography. PBMCs had their origin in fresh peripheral blood (over 8.5 ml).

The chain joins TRBV20-1 to TRBJ2-5; D is ambiguous. The receptor was isolated from a woman in her late teens or twenties with stable Graves' hyperthyroidism. Sequenced material: peripheral blood. In nucleotides, the CDR3 is TGCAGTGCTCAAGCAGCCCGCCCGGCGACCCAGTACTTC. Translated, it gives CSAQAARPATQYF.